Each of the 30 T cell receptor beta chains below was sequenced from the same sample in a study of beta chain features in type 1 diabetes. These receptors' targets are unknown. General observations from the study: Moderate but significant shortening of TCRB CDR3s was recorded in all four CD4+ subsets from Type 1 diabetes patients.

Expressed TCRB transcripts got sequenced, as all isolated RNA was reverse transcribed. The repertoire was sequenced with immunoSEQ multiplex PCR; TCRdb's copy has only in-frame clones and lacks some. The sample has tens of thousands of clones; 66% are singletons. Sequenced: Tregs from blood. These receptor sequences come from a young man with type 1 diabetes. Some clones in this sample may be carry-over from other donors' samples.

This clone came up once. CDR3 nucleotide sequence: TGTGCCAGCAGCGTAGGACAGGACCCGACCTGGGGCTACACCTTC. Translating it yields CASSVGQDPTWGYTF. The chain joins TRBV9 to TRBJ1-2, with TRBD1 as a possible D gene (6 bases). The CDR3 runs to 15 residues. The ends were cut back, 0 bases at V and 8 bases at J, with 17 bases in the middle. The germline CDR1 and CDR2 sequences are SGDLS and YYNGEE.

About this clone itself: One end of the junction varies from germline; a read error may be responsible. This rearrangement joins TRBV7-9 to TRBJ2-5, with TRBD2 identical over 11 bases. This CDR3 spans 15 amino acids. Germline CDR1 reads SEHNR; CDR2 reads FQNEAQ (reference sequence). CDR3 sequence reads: CASGLLAGAQETQYF. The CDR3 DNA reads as TGTGCCAGCGGCTTACTAGCGGGGGCACAAGAGACCCAGTACTTC.

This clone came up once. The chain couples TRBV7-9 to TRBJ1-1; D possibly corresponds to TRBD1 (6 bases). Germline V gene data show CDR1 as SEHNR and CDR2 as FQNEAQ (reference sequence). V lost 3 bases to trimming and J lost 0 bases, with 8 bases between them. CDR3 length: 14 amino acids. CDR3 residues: CASSLTGMNTEAFF. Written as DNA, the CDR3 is TGTGCCAGCAGCTTGACAGGTATGAACACTGAAGCTTTCTTT.

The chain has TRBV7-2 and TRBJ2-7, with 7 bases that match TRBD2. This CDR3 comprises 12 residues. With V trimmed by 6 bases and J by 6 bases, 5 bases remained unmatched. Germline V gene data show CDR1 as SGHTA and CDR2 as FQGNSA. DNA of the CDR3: TGTGCCAGCAGTTGGGGGGGACGCGAGCAGTACTTC. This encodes CASSWGGREQYF.

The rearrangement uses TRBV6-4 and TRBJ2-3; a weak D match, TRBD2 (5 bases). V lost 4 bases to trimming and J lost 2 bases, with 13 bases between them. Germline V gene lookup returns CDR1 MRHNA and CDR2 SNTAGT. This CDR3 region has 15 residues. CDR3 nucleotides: TGTGCCAGCAGTGGGGAGTACTCTCCCACAGATACGCAGTATTTT. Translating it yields CASSGEYSPTDTQYF.

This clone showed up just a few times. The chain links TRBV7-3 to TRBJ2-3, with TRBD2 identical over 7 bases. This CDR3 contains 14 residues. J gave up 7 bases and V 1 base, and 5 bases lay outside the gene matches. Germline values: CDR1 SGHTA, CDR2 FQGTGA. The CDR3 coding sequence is TGTGCCAGCAGCTTAAACGGGGGGACCTATACGCAGTATTTT. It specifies CASSLNGGTYTQYF.

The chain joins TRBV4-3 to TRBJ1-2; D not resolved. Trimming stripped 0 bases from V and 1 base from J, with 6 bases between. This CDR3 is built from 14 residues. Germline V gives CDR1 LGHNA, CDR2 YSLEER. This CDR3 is CASSQDLFNYGYTF. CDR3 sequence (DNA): TGCGCCAGCAGCCAAGATCTGTTTAACTATGGCTACACCTTC.

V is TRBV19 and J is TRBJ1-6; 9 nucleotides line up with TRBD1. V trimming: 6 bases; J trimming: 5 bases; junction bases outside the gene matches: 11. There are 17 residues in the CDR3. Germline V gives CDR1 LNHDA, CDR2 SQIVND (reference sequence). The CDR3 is CASSRIAGTGNNSPLHF. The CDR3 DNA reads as TGTGCCAGTAGCAGGATCGCCGGGACAGGGAATAATTCACCCCTCCACTTT. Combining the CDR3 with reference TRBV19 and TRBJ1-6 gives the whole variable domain DGGITQSPKYLFRKEGQNVTLSCEQNLNHDAMYWYRQDPGQGLRLIYYSQIVNDFQKGDIAEGYSVSREKKESFPLTVTSAQKNPTAFYLCASSRIAGTGNNSPLHFGNGTRLTVT.

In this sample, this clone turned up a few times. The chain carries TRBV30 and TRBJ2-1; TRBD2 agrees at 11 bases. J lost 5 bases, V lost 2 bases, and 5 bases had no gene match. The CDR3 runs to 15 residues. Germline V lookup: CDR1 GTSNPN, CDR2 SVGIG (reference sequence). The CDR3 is CAWSTGLAGNNEQFF. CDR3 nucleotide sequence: TGTGCCTGGAGTACAGGACTAGCGGGTAACAATGAGCAGTTCTTC.

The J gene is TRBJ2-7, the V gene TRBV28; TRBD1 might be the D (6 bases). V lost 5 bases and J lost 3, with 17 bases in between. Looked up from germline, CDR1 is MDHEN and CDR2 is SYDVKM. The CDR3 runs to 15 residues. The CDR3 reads CASSPTLTGGYEQYF. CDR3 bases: TGTGCCAGCAGTCCAACCTTGACAGGTGGCTACGAGCAGTACTTC.

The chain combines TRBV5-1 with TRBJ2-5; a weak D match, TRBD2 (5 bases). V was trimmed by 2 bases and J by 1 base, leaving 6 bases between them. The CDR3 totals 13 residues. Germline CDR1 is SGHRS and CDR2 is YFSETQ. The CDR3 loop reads CASSFRGQETQYF. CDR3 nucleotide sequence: TGCGCCAGCAGCTTTCGGGGCCAAGAGACCCAGTACTTC.

The CDR3 protein is CAIRQSGGFDTQYF. For the CDR3, the DNA is TGTGCCATCAGGCAGAGCGGGGGGTTCGATACGCAGTATTTT. V and J are TRBV10-3 and TRBJ2-3, with 9 positions matching TRBD2. V lost 6 bases, J lost 6 bases, and 7 bases stayed unmatched. The CDR3 extends over 14 amino acids. The germline V gene has CDR1 ENHRY and CDR2 SYGVKD.

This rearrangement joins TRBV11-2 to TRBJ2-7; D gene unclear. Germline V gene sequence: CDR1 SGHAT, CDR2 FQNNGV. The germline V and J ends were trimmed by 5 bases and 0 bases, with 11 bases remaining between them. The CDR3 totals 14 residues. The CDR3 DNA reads TGTGCCAGCAGCCGTTCGCTTAGCTCCTACGAGCAGTACTTC. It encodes CASSRSLSSYEQYF.

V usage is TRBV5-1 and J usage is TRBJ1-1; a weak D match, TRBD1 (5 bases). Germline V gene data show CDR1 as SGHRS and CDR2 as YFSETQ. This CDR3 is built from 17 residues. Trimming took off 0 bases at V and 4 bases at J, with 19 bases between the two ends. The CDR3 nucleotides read TGCGCCAGCAGCTTGGCCTCGGCAGGGAAGTTTGGCACTGAAGCTTTCTTT. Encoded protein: CASSLASAGKFGTEAFF.

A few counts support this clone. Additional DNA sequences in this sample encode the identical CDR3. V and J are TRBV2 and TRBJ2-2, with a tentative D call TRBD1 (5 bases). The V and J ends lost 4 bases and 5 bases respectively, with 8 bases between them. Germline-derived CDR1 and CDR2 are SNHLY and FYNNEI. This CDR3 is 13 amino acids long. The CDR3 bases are TGTGCCAGCAGTGGTCAGGGAACCGGGGAGCTGTTTTTT. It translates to CASSGQGTGELFF.

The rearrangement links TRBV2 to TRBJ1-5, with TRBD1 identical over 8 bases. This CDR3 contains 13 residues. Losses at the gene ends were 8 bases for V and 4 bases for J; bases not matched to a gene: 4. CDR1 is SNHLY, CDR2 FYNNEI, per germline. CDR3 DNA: TGTGCCAGCGGGAGACAGGGGAATCAGCCCCAGCATTTT. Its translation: CASGRQGNQPQHF.

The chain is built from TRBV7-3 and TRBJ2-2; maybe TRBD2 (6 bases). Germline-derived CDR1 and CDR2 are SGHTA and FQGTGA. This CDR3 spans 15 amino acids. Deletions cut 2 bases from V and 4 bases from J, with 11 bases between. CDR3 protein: CASSLGLGGTGELFF. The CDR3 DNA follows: TGTGCCAGCAGCTTAGGACTGGGGGGCACCGGGGAGCTGTTTTTT.

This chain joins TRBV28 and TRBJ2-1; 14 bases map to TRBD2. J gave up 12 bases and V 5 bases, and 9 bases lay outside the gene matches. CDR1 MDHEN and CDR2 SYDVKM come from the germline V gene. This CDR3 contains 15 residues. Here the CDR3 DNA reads TGTGCCAGCAGTGTGGGACTAGCGGGGGCCATCCTGCAGTTCTTC. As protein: CASSVGLAGAILQFF.

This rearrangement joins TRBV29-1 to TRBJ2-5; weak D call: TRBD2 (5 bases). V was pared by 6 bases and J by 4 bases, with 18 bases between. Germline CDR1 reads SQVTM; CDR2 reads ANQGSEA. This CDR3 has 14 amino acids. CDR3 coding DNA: TGCAGCGTGAAAGGCGGTTTCGAGGGAGAGACCCAGTACTTC. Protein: CSVKGGFEGETQYF.

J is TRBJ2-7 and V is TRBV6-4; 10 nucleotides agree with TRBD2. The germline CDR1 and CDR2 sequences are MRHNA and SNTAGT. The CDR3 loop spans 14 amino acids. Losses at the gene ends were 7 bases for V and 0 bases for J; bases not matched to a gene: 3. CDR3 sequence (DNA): TGTGCCAGCATTAGCGGGAGGAGCTCCTACGAGCAGTACTTC. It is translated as CASISGRSSYEQYF.

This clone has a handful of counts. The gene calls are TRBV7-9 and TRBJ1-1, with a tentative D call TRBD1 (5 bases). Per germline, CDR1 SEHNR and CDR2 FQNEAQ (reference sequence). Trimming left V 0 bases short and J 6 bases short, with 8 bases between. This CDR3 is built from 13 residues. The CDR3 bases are TGTGCCAGCAGCTTAGCGGCAGGGTCTGAAGCTTTCTTT. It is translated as CASSLAAGSEAFF.

The CDR3 spells CASSSQGYPPYEQYF. The CDR3 coding sequence is TGTGCCAGCAGCTCACAGGGATATCCTCCCTACGAGCAGTACTTC. This chain uses TRBV13 with TRBJ2-7; the D gene is possibly TRBD1 (6 bases). Germline-derived CDR1 and CDR2 are PRHDT and FYEKMQ (reference sequence). The CDR3 is 15 residues long. The ends were cut back, 4 bases at V and 2 bases at J, with 15 bases in the middle.

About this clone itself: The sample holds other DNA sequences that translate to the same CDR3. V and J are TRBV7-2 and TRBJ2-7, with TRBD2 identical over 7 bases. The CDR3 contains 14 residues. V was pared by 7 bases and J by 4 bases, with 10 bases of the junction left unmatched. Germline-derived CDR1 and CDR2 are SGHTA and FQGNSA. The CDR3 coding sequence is TGTGCCAGCACACTAGCGTTTGGCCCGTACGAGCAGTACTTC. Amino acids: CASTLAFGPYEQYF.

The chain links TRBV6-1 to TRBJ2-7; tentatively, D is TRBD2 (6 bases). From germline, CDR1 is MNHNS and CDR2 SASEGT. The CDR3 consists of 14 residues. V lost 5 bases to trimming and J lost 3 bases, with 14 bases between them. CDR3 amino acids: CASSKGLINYEQYF. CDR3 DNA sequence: TGTGCCAGCAGTAAGGGACTCATTAACTACGAGCAGTACTTC.

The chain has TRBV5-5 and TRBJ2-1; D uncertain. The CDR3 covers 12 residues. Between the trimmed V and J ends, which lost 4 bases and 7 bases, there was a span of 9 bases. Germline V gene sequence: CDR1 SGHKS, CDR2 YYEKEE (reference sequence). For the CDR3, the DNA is TGTGCCAGCAGCCCTCACCGGAATGAGCAGTTCTTC. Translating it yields CASSPHRNEQFF.

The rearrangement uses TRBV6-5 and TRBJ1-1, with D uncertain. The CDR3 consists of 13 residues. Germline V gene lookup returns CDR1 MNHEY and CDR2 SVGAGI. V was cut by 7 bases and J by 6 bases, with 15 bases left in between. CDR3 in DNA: TGTGCCAGCAATAGGCCGGGGAGGGCTGAAGCTTTCTTT. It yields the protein CASNRPGRAEAFF.

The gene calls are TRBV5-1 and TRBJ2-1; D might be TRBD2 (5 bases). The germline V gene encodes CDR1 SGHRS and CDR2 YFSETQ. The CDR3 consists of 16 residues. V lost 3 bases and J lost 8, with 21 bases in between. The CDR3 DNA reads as TGCGCCAGCAGCTCCGGGCGGGTTAGCTGGGCCGATGAGCAGTTCTTC. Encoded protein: CASSSGRVSWADEQFF.

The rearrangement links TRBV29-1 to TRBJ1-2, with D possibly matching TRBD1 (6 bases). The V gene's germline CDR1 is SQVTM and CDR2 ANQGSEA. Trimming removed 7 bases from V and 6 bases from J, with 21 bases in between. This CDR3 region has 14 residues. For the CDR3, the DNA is TGCAGCGCCTCGTGGGACACATTAGGGGATGGCTACACCTTC. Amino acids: CSASWDTLGDGYTF.

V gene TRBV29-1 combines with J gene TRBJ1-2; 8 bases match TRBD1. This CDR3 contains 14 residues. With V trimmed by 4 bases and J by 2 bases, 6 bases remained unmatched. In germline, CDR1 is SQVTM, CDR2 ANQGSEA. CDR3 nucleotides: TGCAGCGTTGCGACAGGGGTTAGGAACTATGGCTACACCTTC. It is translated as CSVATGVRNYGYTF.

The CDR3 spells CASSTGQGNTEAFF. As DNA, the CDR3 is TGTGCCAGTAGTACTGGACAGGGGAACACTGAAGCTTTCTTT. V usage is TRBV19 and J usage is TRBJ1-1, with 8 bases matching TRBD1. The J segment lost 1 base and the V segment lost 4 bases, leaving 2 bases of the junction unmatched. Per germline, CDR1 LNHDA and CDR2 SQIVND (reference sequence). This CDR3 comprises 14 residues.